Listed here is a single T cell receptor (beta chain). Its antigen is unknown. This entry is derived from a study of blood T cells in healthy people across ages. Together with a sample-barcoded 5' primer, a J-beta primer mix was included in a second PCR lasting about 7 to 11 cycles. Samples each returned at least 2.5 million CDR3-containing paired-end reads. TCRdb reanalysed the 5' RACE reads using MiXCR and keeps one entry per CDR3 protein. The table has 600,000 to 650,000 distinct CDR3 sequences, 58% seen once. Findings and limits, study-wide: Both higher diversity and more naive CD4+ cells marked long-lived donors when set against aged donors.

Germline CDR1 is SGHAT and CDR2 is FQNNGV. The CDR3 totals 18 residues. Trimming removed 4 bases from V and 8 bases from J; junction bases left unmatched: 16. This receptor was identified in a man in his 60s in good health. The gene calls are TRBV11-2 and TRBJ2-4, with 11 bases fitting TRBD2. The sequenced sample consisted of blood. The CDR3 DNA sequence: TGTGCCAGCAGCTCCGACCTAAACATAGCGGGGGGGAGGGACATTCAGTACTTC. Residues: CASSSDLNIAGGRDIQYF.